This TCR beta chain appears in the sequencing data of a study of cytomegalovirus exposure and HLA in healthy donors. For this clone: Antigen: not known.

Whole-study results and caveats: Most TCR beta V segments were productive about 87% or about 30% of the time in an earlier analysis.

With 60 Vbeta and 13 Jbeta primers, the PCR was carried out. TCRdb's table, derived via immunoSEQ multiplex PCR, lists solely in-frame clones and lacks some. The repertoire includes about 170,000 clones, 82% of them detected once, and 1.5% sits in the top ten. The sequenced sample was PBMCs. This sequence originates from a male donor in good health and CMV-seronegative.

The CDR3 nucleotides read TGCGCCAGCAGCCAAGATCCGGGGGCTGGGGCCAACGTCCTGACTTTC. Protein: CASSQDPGAGANVLTF. This chain uses TRBV4-1 with TRBJ2-6; D perhaps matches TRBD2 (6 bases). CDR1 is MGHRA, CDR2 YSYEKL, per germline. The CDR3 runs to 16 residues. V gave up 0 bases and J gave up 2 bases, with 8 bases separating them.